This T cell receptor (beta chain) was recovered during a study of T cell repertoires in cytomegalovirus infection. Across the whole study: Evidence of both CMV infection and a matching HLA type came from public TCR beta signatures.

Overall study findings and caveats: The ex vivo response was dominated by HLA-C-restricted CMV-specific TCR beta clonotypes. Of the TCR beta families, the public ones yielded a cumulative frequency that identified carriers of CMV plus the relevant HLA.

TCRdb re-called the reads through MiXCR, storing one row per CDR3 protein. The sample includes roughly 230,000 distinct CDR3 sequences, approximately 7% of them seen just once. This clonotype was seen many times. Antigen specificity is unknown. The sample consisted of PBMCs. This TCR derives from a human donor in good health (CMV status not recorded). Some clones in this sample may be carry-over from other donors' samples.

As DNA, the CDR3 is TGTGCCAGCAGCTTGGGCCAAGGGGGCACTGAAGCTTTCTTT. Translation: CASSLGQGGTEAFF. The V gene is TRBV5-4, the J gene TRBJ1-1, with D tentatively TRBD1 (6 bases). Trimming cost V 0 bases and J 4 bases, with 10 bases left between them. CDR3 length: 14 residues. Germline CDR1 reads SGHNT; CDR2 reads YYREEE (reference sequence).